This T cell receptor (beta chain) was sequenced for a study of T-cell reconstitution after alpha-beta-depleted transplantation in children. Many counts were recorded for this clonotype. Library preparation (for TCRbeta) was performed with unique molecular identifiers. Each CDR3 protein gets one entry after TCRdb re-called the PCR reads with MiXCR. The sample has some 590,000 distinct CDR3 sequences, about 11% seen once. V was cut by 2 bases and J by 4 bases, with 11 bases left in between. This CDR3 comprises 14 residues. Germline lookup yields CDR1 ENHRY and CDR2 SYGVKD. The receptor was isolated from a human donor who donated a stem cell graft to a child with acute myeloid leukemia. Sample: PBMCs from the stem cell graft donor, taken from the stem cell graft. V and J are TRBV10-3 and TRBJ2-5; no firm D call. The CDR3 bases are TGTGCCATCAGTGAGCCCACCCTCCGAGAGACCCAGTACTTC. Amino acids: CAISEPTLRETQYF.